These 8 T cell receptor beta chains originate from one sample sequenced in a study of response to subunit inactivated influenza vaccine. MiXCR, applied by TCRdb to the RT-PCR reads, yields one record per CDR3 protein. Among around 530,000 distinct CDR3 sequences listed, roughly 10% were seen once. This specimen consisted of PBMCs from blood, obtained on the day of vaccination. The receptors were sampled from a man aged 45-65 years who received an inactivated influenza vaccine.

This clonotype occurred a few times. This chain links TRBV2 with TRBJ2-3; possible D gene TRBD1, 6 bases. In germline, CDR1 is SNHLY, CDR2 FYNNEI. This CDR3 has 14 amino acids. With 11 bases removed from V and 5 bases from J, the gap between germline ends came to 20 bases. The CDR3 here is CAGQPRTAGDTQYF. The CDR3 DNA reads as TGTGCCGGACAACCTAGGACAGCCGGAGATACGCAGTATTTT.

This clonotype has more than one count but fewer than ten. This chain uses TRBV12-3 or TRBV12-4 with TRBJ2-7, with a possible D match to TRBD2 (6 bases). CDR3 size: 11 residues. V shed 5 bases and J shed 11 bases, with 13 bases lying between them. CDR3 nucleotides: TGTGCCAGCAGTCTCGGGACTGATGAGTACTTC. Translated, it gives CASSLGTDEYF.

V usage is TRBV5-6 and J usage is TRBJ2-7; tentative D call: TRBD1 (5 bases). Between the trimmed V and J ends, which lost 7 bases and 4 bases, there was a span of 18 bases. This CDR3 contains 14 residues. Per the germline V gene, CDR1 is SGHDT and CDR2 is YYEEEE. The CDR3 reads CASCSIGAVYEQYF. CDR3 nucleotide sequence: TGTGCCAGCTGCTCTATTGGGGCGGTTTACGAGCAGTACTTC.

The chain combines TRBV18 with TRBJ1-1; D is unclear. Germline V gives CDR1 KGHSH, CDR2 LQKENI. The CDR3 totals 14 residues. The V gene lost 2 bases and the J gene lost 2 bases, with 9 bases spanning the gap. CDR3 residues: CASSPSALNTEAFF. The DNA for the CDR3 is TGTGCCAGCTCACCATCAGCACTAAACACTGAAGCTTTCTTT.

The rearrangement uses TRBV20-1 and TRBJ2-3; 13 bases are shared with TRBD2. Losses at the gene ends were 8 bases for V and 6 bases for J; bases not matched to a gene: 8. This CDR3 spans 14 amino acids. Germline V CDR1 and CDR2: DFQATT, SNEGSKA (reference sequence). This CDR3 is CSTWTSGGPDTQYF. CDR3 DNA: TGCAGTACCTGGACTAGCGGGGGCCCGGATACGCAGTATTTT.

This clonotype was observed at least ten times. The chain couples TRBV5-1 to TRBJ1-1; TRBD1 agrees at 9 bases. Trimming at V came to 2 bases and at J to 2 bases, leaving 7 bases not matched to a gene. The CDR3 is 16 residues long. The germline V gene has CDR1 SGHRS and CDR2 YFSETQ. The DNA of the CDR3 is TGCGCCAGCAGCTTTAACCGGGACAGGGCCAACACTGAAGCTTTCTTT. This translates into CASSFNRDRANTEAFF.

At least ten counts were recorded for this clonotype. This sequence joins TRBV29-1 and TRBJ2-3; 8 bases map to TRBD2. Trimming cost V 0 bases and J 8 bases; bases outside gene matches: 13. CDR1 SQVTM and CDR2 ANQGSEA come from the germline V gene. The CDR3 has 16 residues. The CDR3 reads CSVEDLPAGEYGTQYF. The CDR3 nucleotides are TGCAGCGTTGAAGATCTTCCAGCGGGAGAATATGGTACGCAGTATTTT.

This clonotype occurred a few times. The chain recombines TRBV6-1 with TRBJ2-5; D might be TRBD1 or TRBD2, each matching 5 bases. This CDR3 has 14 amino acids. Germline CDR1 is MNHNS and CDR2 is SASEGT. V dropped 6 bases and J dropped 1 base, with 12 bases sitting between them. CDR3: CASRKGRTQETQYF. The CDR3 DNA reads TGTGCCAGCAGGAAGGGACGGACCCAAGAGACCCAGTACTTC.